A single sample is the source of the 7 T cell receptor beta chains below, sequenced in a study of blood T cell repertoires in COVID-19. Measured with immunoSEQ multiplex PCR; TCRdb has only the in-frame clones, and not every one. This sample has more than 300,000 clones; around 87% occur once, and the top ten carry 10%. Sequencing input: peripheral blood. The receptors here all came from a woman aged 25 to 39 with COVID-19, enrolled during active disease.

The chain is built from TRBV6-2 or TRBV6-3 and TRBJ2-7, with a possible D match to TRBD2 (5 bases). Germline values: CDR1 MNHEY, CDR2 SVGEGT. V dropped 6 bases and J dropped 3 bases, with 12 bases sitting between them. This CDR3 region has 13 residues. CDR3 loop: CASSLLRGYEQYF. CDR3 sequence (DNA): TGTGCCAGCAGCCTCCTCCGGGGCTACGAGCAGTACTTC.

This clone was seen just once. The chain employs TRBV3-1 (or the pseudogene TRBV3-2) and TRBJ2-1, with D possibly TRBD2 on 6 matching bases. V was cut by 4 bases and J by 10 bases, with 14 bases left in between. The germline V gene has CDR1 LGHDT and CDR2 YNNKEL (reference sequence). This CDR3 spans 13 amino acids. CDR3 residues: CASSRSGGPEQFF. The DNA of the CDR3 is TGTGCCAGCAGCCGGTCCGGGGGTCCCGAGCAGTTCTTC.

The gene calls are TRBV11-2 and TRBJ2-2; D is perhaps TRBD1 (5 bases). V lost 6 bases and J lost 3, with 14 bases in between. The CDR3 is made up of 15 amino acids. Germline V gene sequence: CDR1 SGHAT, CDR2 FQNNGV. CDR3 sequence (DNA): TGTGCCAGCAGACACCCCGGCAGGGACACCGGGGAGCTGTTTTTT. Protein sequence: CASRHPGRDTGELFF. Using reference TRBV11-2 and TRBJ2-2 for the parts outside the CDR3, the full variable domain is EAGVAQSPRYKIIEKRQSVAFWCNPISGHATLYWYQQILGQGPKLLIQFQNNGVVDDSQLPKDRFSAERLKGVDSTLKIQPAKLEDSAVYLCASRHPGRDTGELFFGEGSRLTVL.

The chain combines TRBV3-1 (or the pseudogene TRBV3-2) with TRBJ2-7; 11 bases align to TRBD2. V trimming: 1 base; J trimming: 4 bases; junction bases outside the gene matches: 6. Germline assignment: CDR1 LGHDT and CDR2 YNNKEL (reference sequence). The CDR3 contains 16 residues. The CDR3 DNA reads TGTGCCAGCAGCCAAGGTCGCAGACTAGCGGGATACGAGCAGTACTTC. Translation: CASSQGRRLAGYEQYF.

J is TRBJ2-2 and V is TRBV5-1, with D possibly matching TRBD2 (6 bases). With 4 bases removed from V and 0 bases from J, the gap between germline ends came to 13 bases. The CDR3 contains 16 residues. The germline CDR1 and CDR2 sequences are SGHRS and YFSETQ. The CDR3 DNA reads TGCGCCAGCAGCCCCGCGGGGACGGCGAACACCGGGGAGCTGTTTTTT. Amino acid sequence: CASSPAGTANTGELFF.

The rearrangement links TRBV5-1 to TRBJ2-1; no clear D gene. Trimming removed 0 bases at V and 0 bases at J, with 7 bases between. The CDR3 totals 15 residues. The germline gives CDR1 SGHRS, CDR2 YFSETQ. Here the CDR3 reads CASSLGMSSYNEQFF. CDR3 in DNA: TGCGCCAGCAGCTTGGGAATGAGCTCCTACAATGAGCAGTTCTTC. Supplemented by reference TRBV5-1 and TRBJ2-1, the full variable domain reads KAGVTQTPRYLIKTRGQQVTLSCSPISGHRSVSWYQQTPGQGLQFLFEYFSETQRNKGNFPGRFSGRQFSNSRSEMNVSTLELGDSALYLCASSLGMSSYNEQFFGPGTRLTVL.

The chain carries TRBV7-2 and TRBJ1-5; D gene ambiguous. The CDR3 is 14 residues long. Trimming removed 1 base from V and 2 bases from J, with 6 bases in between. From germline, CDR1 is SGHTA and CDR2 FQGNSA. CDR3 loop: CASSLVSGNQPQHF. Written as DNA, the CDR3 is TGTGCCAGCAGCTTAGTTTCGGGCAATCAGCCCCAGCATTTT.